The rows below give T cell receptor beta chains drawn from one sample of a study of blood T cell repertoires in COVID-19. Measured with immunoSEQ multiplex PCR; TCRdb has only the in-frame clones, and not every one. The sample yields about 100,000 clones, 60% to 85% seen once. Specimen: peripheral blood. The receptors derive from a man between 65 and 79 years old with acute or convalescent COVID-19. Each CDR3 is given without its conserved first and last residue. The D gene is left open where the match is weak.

cdr3_aa: ASSPGTGRNQPQH
d_call: TRBD1
v_call: TRBV18
j_call: TRBJ1-5

cdr3_aa: ASSGGGYGYT
d_call: -
v_call: TRBV12-3/TRBV12-4
j_call: TRBJ1-2

cdr3_aa: ASSPGYRQTEAF
d_call: -
v_call: TRBV18
j_call: TRBJ1-1

cdr3_aa: SASLAAGGVPLH
d_call: -
v_call: TRBV20-1
j_call: TRBJ1-6

cdr3_aa: ASSPGQDNSPLH
d_call: TRBD1
v_call: TRBV7-3
j_call: TRBJ1-6

cdr3_aa: ASSPRLTGGIGTGELF
d_call: TRBD1
v_call: TRBV9
j_call: TRBJ2-2

cdr3_aa: ASSRTGGLNTEAF
d_call: TRBD1
v_call: TRBV7-9
j_call: TRBJ1-1

cdr3_aa: ASSQASSNSTDTQY
d_call: -
v_call: TRBV4-1
j_call: TRBJ2-3

cdr3_aa: ASSPSPGQTYEQY
d_call: TRBD1
v_call: TRBV9
j_call: TRBJ2-7

cdr3_aa: ASSTGTRSEQF
d_call: TRBD2
v_call: TRBV7-3
j_call: TRBJ2-1

cdr3_aa: ASRTGVGGAYEQY
d_call: -
v_call: TRBV19
j_call: TRBJ2-7

cdr3_aa: ASRIQQGNTIY
d_call: -
v_call: TRBV19
j_call: TRBJ1-3

cdr3_aa: ASSFVGGENIQY
d_call: -
v_call: TRBV5-5
j_call: TRBJ2-4

cdr3_aa: ASTTRTDTQY
d_call: -
v_call: TRBV5-8
j_call: TRBJ2-3

cdr3_aa: ASSLVSQAQETQY
d_call: -
v_call: TRBV7-2
j_call: TRBJ2-5

cdr3_aa: ASSFGQRYGYT
d_call: -
v_call: TRBV27
j_call: TRBJ1-2

cdr3_aa: ASTRDMNTEAF
d_call: -
v_call: TRBV27
j_call: TRBJ1-1

cdr3_aa: ASSSTGWGQEQY
d_call: TRBD1
v_call: TRBV5-1
j_call: TRBJ2-7

cdr3_aa: ASSLARGVGNTDTQY
d_call: TRBD2
v_call: TRBV5-4
j_call: TRBJ2-3